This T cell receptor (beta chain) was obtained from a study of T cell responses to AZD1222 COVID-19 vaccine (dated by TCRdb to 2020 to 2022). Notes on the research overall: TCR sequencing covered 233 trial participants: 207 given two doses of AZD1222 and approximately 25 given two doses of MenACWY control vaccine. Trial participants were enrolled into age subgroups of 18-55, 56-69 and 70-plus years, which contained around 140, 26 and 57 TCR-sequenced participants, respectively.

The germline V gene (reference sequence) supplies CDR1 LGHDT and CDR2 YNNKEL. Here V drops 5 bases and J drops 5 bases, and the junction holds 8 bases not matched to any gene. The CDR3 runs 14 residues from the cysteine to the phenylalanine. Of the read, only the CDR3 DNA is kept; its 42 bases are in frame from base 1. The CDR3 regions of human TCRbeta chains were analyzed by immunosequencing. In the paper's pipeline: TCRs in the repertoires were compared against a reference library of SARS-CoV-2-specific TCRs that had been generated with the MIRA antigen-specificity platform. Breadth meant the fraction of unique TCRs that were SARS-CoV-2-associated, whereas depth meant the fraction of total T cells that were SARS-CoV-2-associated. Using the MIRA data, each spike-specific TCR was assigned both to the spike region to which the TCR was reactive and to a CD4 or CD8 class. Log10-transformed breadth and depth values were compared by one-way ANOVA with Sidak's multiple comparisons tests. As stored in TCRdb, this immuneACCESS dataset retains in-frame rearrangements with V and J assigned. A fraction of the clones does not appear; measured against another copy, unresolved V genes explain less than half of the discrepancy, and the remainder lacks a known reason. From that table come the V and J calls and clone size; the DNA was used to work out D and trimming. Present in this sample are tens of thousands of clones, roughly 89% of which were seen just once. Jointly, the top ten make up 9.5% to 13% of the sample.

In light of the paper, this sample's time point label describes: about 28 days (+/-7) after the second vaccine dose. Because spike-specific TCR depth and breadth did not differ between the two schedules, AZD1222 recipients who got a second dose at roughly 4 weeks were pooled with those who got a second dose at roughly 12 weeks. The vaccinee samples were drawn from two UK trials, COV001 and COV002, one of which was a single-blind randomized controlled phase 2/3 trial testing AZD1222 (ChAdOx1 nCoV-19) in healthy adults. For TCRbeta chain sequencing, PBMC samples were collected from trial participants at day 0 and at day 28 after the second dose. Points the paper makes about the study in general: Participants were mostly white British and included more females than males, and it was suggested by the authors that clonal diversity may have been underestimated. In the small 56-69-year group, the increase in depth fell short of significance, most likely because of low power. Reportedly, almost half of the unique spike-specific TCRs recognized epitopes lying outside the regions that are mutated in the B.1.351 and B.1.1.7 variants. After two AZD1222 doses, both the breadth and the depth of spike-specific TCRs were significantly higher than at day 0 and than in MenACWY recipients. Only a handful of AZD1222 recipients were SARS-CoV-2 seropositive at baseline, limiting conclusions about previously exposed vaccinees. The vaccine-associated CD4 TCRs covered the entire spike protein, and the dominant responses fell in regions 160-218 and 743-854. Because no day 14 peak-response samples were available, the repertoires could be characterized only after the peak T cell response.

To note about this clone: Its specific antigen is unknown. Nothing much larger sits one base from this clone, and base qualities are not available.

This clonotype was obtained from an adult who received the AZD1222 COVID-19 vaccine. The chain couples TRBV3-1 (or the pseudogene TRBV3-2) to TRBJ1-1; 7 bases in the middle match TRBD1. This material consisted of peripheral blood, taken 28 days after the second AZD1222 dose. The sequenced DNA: TGTGCCAGCAGCTACAAGGGGGCCGCAACTGAAGCTTTCTTT. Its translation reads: CASSYKGAATEAFF.